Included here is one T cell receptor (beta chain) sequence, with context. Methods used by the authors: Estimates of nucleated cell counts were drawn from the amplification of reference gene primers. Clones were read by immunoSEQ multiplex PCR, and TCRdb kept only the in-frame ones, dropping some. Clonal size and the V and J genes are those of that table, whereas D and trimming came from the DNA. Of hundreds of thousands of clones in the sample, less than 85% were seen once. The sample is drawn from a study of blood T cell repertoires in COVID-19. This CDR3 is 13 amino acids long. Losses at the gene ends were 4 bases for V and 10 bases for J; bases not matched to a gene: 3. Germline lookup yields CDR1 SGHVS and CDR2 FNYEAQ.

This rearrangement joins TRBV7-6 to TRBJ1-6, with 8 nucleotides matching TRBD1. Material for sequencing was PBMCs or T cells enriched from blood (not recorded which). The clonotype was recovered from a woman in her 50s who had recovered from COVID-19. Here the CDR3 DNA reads TGTGCCAGCAGCTCCACAGGGGGGTCACCCCTCCACTTT. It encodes CASSSTGGSPLHF.